This T cell receptor beta chain was sequenced during a study of cytomegalovirus exposure and HLA in healthy donors. Study results and limitations: Clonal expansion, a later analysis showed, was greater in HLA-associated TCR beta chains than in equally common others.

The CDR3 has 14 amino acids. Germline CDR1 is SEHNR and CDR2 is FQNEAQ (reference sequence). Trimming cost V 4 bases and J 4 bases, with 10 bases left between them. A multiplex PCR was run with 60 Vbeta primers and 13 Jbeta primers. The assay was immunoSEQ multiplex PCR, and TCRdb's table has in-frame clones only and misses some. The repertoire holds more than 95,000 clones, with roughly 15% as singletons. Whereas donors were nominally healthy upon sampling, unrecorded immune exposures were probable. A note on this clone: Its matching antigen is unknown.

The clonotype was recovered from a female donor in good health and CMV-seronegative. The chain is built from TRBV7-9 and TRBJ1-4; unclear D gene. Sequencing used PBMCs. CDR3 region: CASSSISGNEKLFF. The CDR3 DNA is TGTGCCAGCAGCTCCATTAGTGGTAATGAAAAACTGTTTTTT.